Below, 25 T cell receptor beta chains from the same sample are listed, as sequenced in a study of Graves' ophthalmopathy and Graves' hyperthyroidism. RNA transcripts provided the template for amplifying TCR beta CDR3 regions. HTBI primers served in a first-round RT-PCR, which a second-round multiplex PCR followed. TCRdb re-analysed the multiplex PCR reads in MiXCR, keeping a single row per CDR3 protein. Seen here are more than 1,000,000 distinct CDR3 sequences, less than 45% observed once, and the top ten hold 8.5% to 14%. Sequenced: peripheral blood or thyroid tissue (not recorded which). These receptors all come from an adult man with Graves' hyperthyroidism.

V gene TRBV20-1 combines with J gene TRBJ2-5; 10 nucleotides match TRBD1. Germline values: CDR1 DFQATT, CDR2 SNEGSKA (reference sequence). The CDR3 length is 17 residues. The V segment lost 3 bases and the J segment 2 bases; nucleotides outside the gene matches: 12. The CDR3 DNA is TGCAGTGCTAGGGGGACAGGGGACACCGGGACTCAAGAGACCCAGTACTTC. Protein product: CSARGTGDTGTQETQYF.

The chain employs TRBV5-1 and TRBJ2-7, with 8 bases aligning to TRBD2. This CDR3 spans 14 amino acids. Germline CDR1 and CDR2: SGHRS and YFSETQ. J gave up 4 bases and V 7 bases, and 10 bases lay outside the gene matches. CDR3 amino acids: CASGSQREGYEQYF. The CDR3 DNA reads TGCGCCAGCGGATCTCAACGGGAGGGATACGAGCAGTACTTC.

Ten or more counts support this clonotype. CDR3 amino acids: CSVEGGGDGYTF. The CDR3 nucleotides read TGCAGCGTTGAAGGGGGCGGAGATGGCTACACCTTC. This sequence joins TRBV29-1 and TRBJ1-2, with D perhaps TRBD1 (5 bases). CDR3 length: 12 amino acids. The ends were cut back, 1 base at V and 6 bases at J, with 9 bases in the middle. Per the germline V gene, CDR1 is SQVTM and CDR2 is ANQGSEA.

Ten or more counts support this clonotype. The J gene is TRBJ1-2, the V gene TRBV5-1; unclear D gene. CDR1 is SGHRS and CDR2 is YFSETQ in the germline V gene. Trimming took off 3 bases at V and 2 bases at J, with 8 bases between the two ends. CDR3 size: 13 residues. In nucleotides, the CDR3 is TGCGCCAGCAGCTCGCAAGACAACTATGGCTACACCTTC. Translation gives CASSSQDNYGYTF.

The rearrangement uses TRBV10-3 and TRBJ1-6; maybe TRBD1 (5 bases). The V end was cut by 6 bases, the J end by 8 bases, with 20 bases between. Germline CDR1 and CDR2: ENHRY and SYGVKD. The CDR3 extends over 16 amino acids. The CDR3 nucleotides are TGTGCCATCAGCCGAGGGGCAGGGACGGGTGATTCACCCCTCCACTTT. It translates to CAISRGAGTGDSPLHF.

This clonotype was detected many times. The genes are TRBV5-1 and TRBJ1-1; D is ambiguous. The V gene lost 4 bases and the J gene lost 0 bases, with 13 bases spanning the gap. CDR1 SGHRS and CDR2 YFSETQ come from the germline V gene. This CDR3 has 15 residues. The CDR3 nucleotides read TGCGCCAGCAGCCCTCTCTCCCAGGTGAACACTGAAGCTTTCTTT. Encoded protein: CASSPLSQVNTEAFF.

This clonotype has a handful of counts. This sequence joins TRBV12-3 or TRBV12-4 and TRBJ2-5; D possibly uses TRBD1 or TRBD2 (5 bases each). The V gene lost 6 bases and the J gene lost 1 base, with 18 bases spanning the gap. This CDR3 has 16 residues. This CDR3 is CASRSREKSGQETQYF. The CDR3 DNA is TGTGCCAGCAGATCCAGGGAGAAGTCGGGCCAAGAGACCCAGTACTTC.

The V and J genes are TRBV20-1 and TRBJ2-7, with 7 nucleotides matching TRBD1. The junction had 4 bases not matched to a gene; V was cut back by 8 bases and J by 3 bases. The CDR3 length is 11 residues. CDR1 DFQATT and CDR2 SNEGSKA come from the germline V gene (reference sequence). CDR3 sequence: CSTDRVYEQYF. The CDR3 coding sequence is TGCAGTACTGACAGGGTCTACGAGCAGTACTTC.

The chain has TRBV20-1 and TRBJ1-1; no clear D gene. The germline V gene has CDR1 DFQATT and CDR2 SNEGSKA (reference sequence). CDR3 length equals 11 residues. V dropped 3 bases and J dropped 7 bases, with 9 bases sitting between them. DNA of the CDR3: TGCAGTGCTAGGTTAACGGGTGAAGCTTTCTTT. Translating it yields CSARLTGEAFF.

The chain links TRBV20-1 to TRBJ2-7; 7 positions agree with TRBD1. V dropped 5 bases and J dropped 0; count of bases not matched to a gene: 10. This CDR3 region has 15 residues. CDR1 and CDR2 (germline): DFQATT, SNEGSKA (reference sequence). The CDR3 here is CSARPRQGASYEQYF. The CDR3 nucleotides read TGCAGTGCTCGACCCCGACAGGGTGCCTCCTACGAGCAGTACTTC.

This clonotype was picked up many times. This chain joins TRBV2 and TRBJ1-4; TRBD1 matches 8 bases. V was pared by 8 bases and J by 7 bases, with 9 bases of the junction left unmatched. CDR1 is SNHLY, CDR2 FYNNEI, per germline. The CDR3 is 14 amino acids. The CDR3 region is CASYLTGDLEKLFF. The CDR3 nucleotides are TGTGCCAGCTACCTGACAGGGGATCTTGAAAAACTGTTTTTT. Looking up the rest from reference TRBV2 and TRBJ1-4 gives the full variable domain: EPEVTQTPSHQVTQMGQEVILRCVPISNHLYFYWYRQILGQKVEFLVSFYNNEISEKSEIFDDQFSVERPDGSNFTLKIRSTKLEDSAMYFCASYLTGDLEKLFFGSGTQLSVL.

This clonotype was observed many times. The chain recombines TRBV7-8 with TRBJ1-1; D gene unclear. V was pared by 1 base and J by 0 bases, with 9 bases between. The CDR3 is made up of 15 amino acids. The germline V gene encodes CDR1 SGHVS and CDR2 FQNEAQ. Written as DNA, the CDR3 is TGTGCCAGCAGCTTAGTGGGTATAATGAACACTGAAGCTTTCTTT. Its translation: CASSLVGIMNTEAFF.

The chain employs TRBV7-2 and TRBJ2-5, with 7 bases that match TRBD1. V shed 5 bases and J 3 bases; nucleotides not matched to a gene: 12. CDR3 length equals 16 residues. The germline gives CDR1 SGHTA, CDR2 FQGNSA. CDR3: CASSKNDRAGEETQYF. CDR3 in DNA: TGTGCCAGCAGCAAGAATGACAGGGCAGGGGAAGAGACCCAGTACTTC.

The table lists this clonotype with many counts. This rearrangement joins TRBV9 to TRBJ1-1; TRBD1 might be the D (5 bases). V was clipped by 4 bases and J by 3 bases, with 10 bases between them. Germline V gene lookup returns CDR1 SGDLS and CDR2 YYNGEE. The CDR3 spans 13 residues. The CDR3, as DNA: TGTGCCAGCAGCTCTCGACAGTACACTGAAGCTTTCTTT. It is translated as CASSSRQYTEAFF.

This clonotype occurred a few times. The chain links TRBV19 to TRBJ2-7, with TRBD1 identical over 8 bases. CDR1 is LNHDA, CDR2 SQIVND, per germline (reference sequence). There are 15 residues in the CDR3. V trimming: 5 bases; J trimming: 3 bases; junction bases outside the gene matches: 9. CDR3 nucleotides: TGTGCCAGTAGTCCGTCGACAGGGGCTAACTACGAGCAGTACTTC. Translation gives CASSPSTGANYEQYF.

This clonotype has a count of ten or more. CDR3 sequence (DNA): TGTGCCACCGCCCCGGCCCAGCGGCCCTACGAGCAGTACTTC. It yields the protein CATAPAQRPYEQYF. This chain uses TRBV11-2 with TRBJ2-7; the D gene is possibly TRBD2 (5 bases). The CDR3 sequence is 14 residues long. Germline V CDR1 and CDR2: SGHAT, FQNNGV. The V end was cut by 10 bases, the J end by 2 bases, with 18 bases between.

The chain recombines TRBV10-3 with TRBJ2-3; 7 nucleotides agree with TRBD2. Unmatched junction bases numbered 9, after V lost 8 bases and J lost 4 bases. Germline CDR1 and CDR2: ENHRY and SYGVKD. The CDR3 is made up of 14 amino acids. CDR3 DNA sequence: TGTGCCATCGGCGGGGGTTCAGGAGCAGATACGCAGTATTTT. This gives the protein CAIGGGSGADTQYF.

This chain joins TRBV7-2 and TRBJ2-7; tentative D call: TRBD1 (5 bases). The ends were cut back, 5 bases at V and 2 bases at J, with 13 bases in the middle. Germline loops: CDR1 SGHTA, CDR2 FQGNSA. This CDR3 has 14 amino acids. The CDR3 sequence is CASSPGPLAYEQYF. The CDR3 coding sequence is TGTGCCAGCAGCCCAGGGCCCTTAGCCTACGAGCAGTACTTC.

This clonotype was seen ten or more times. This chain links TRBV10-3 with TRBJ1-6; the match to TRBD1 covers 11 bases. The junction had 8 bases not matched to a gene; V was cut back by 10 bases and J by 9 bases. From germline, CDR1 is ENHRY and CDR2 SYGVKD. The CDR3 is 14 amino acids. The CDR3 DNA follows: TGTGCCACACAGACCGGGACAGGGGGTTCACCCCTCCACTTT. It yields the protein CATQTGTGGSPLHF.

The chain employs TRBV12-3 or TRBV12-4 and TRBJ1-1, with D perhaps TRBD1 (5 bases). Trimming took off 7 bases at V and 6 bases at J, with 12 bases between the two ends. The CDR3 covers 12 residues. CDR3: CASTVGASEAFF. The DNA for the CDR3 is TGTGCCAGCACCGTTGGGGCATCTGAAGCTTTCTTT.

This clonotype has just a few counts. The V and J genes are TRBV6-2 or TRBV6-3 and TRBJ2-7; 12 nucleotides agree with TRBD2. Germline V gives CDR1 MNHEY, CDR2 SVGEGT. The CDR3 totals 17 residues. Trimming took 4 bases from V and 4 from J; bases not matched to a gene: 11. CDR3 sequence reads: CASSFSQLAGGSYEQYF. CDR3 nucleotides: TGTGCCAGCAGTTTCAGCCAACTAGCGGGAGGCTCTTACGAGCAGTACTTC.

The sample holds a few counts of this clonotype. The chain uses TRBV6-1 and TRBJ2-2; D call uncertain. The V end lost 3 bases, the J end lost 5 bases, and 16 bases lay between the germline ends. CDR1 and CDR2 (germline): MNHNS, SASEGT. This CDR3 has 16 residues. CDR3 region: CASSDGELMWTGELFF. The DNA for the CDR3 is TGTGCCAGCAGTGATGGTGAATTGATGTGGACCGGGGAGCTGTTTTTT.

This chain uses TRBV5-5 with TRBJ2-7; the D gene is possibly TRBD1 (5 bases). CDR1 and CDR2 (germline): SGHKS, YYEKEE (reference sequence). V was pared by 4 bases and J by 2 bases, with 16 bases between. CDR3 length: 15 residues. CDR3 DNA: TGTGCCAGCAGCCCTCTGGAGTTGACAGCCTACGAGCAGTACTTC. This gives the protein CASSPLELTAYEQYF. Drawing the rest from reference TRBV5-5 and TRBJ2-7, the complete variable domain is DAGVTQSPTHLIKTRGQQVTLRCSPISGHKSVSWYQQVLGQGPQFIFQYYEKEERGRGNFPDRFSARQFPNYSSELNVNALLLGDSALYLCASSPLELTAYEQYFGPGTRLTVT.

A few counts support this clonotype. A much larger clonotype is one base distant, so this may be a read error. The chain carries TRBV2 and TRBJ2-6; 7 bases agree with TRBD2. Germline values: CDR1 SNHLY, CDR2 FYNNEI. CDR3 length: 15 amino acids. The CDR3, as DNA: TGTGCCGGCAGTGAACGGGGGGCTGGGGCCAACGTCCTGACTTTC. Translation: CAGSERGAGANVLTF. The full variable domain, completed using reference TRBV2 and TRBJ2-6, is EPEVTQTPSHQVTQMGQEVILRCVPISNHLYFYWYRQILGQKVEFLVSFYNNEISEKSEIFDDQFSVERPDGSNFTLKIRSTKLEDSAMYFCAGSERGAGANVLTFGAGSRLTVL.

This clonotype was picked up many times. This chain links TRBV5-1 with TRBJ1-4, with 8 bases matching TRBD1. Germline CDR1 SGHRS, CDR2 YFSETQ. Trimming at V came to 4 bases and at J to 5 bases, leaving 7 bases not matched to a gene. This CDR3 is 15 amino acids long. This CDR3 reads CASSSTGQANEKLFF. The CDR3 DNA follows: TGCGCCAGCAGCAGTACGGGACAGGCCAATGAAAAACTGTTTTTT.